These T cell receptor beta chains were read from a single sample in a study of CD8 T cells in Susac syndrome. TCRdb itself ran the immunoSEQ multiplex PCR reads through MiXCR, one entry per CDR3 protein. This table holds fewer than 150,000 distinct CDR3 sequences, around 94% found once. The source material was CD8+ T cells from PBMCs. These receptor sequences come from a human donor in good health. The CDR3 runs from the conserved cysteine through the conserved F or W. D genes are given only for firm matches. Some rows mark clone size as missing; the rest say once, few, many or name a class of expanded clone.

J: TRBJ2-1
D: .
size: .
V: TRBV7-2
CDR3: CASSFNNEQFF
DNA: TGTGCCAGCAGCTTCAACAATGAGCAGTTCTTC

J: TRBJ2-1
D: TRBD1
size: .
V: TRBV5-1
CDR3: CASSLGQGQNEQFF
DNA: TGCGCCAGCAGCCTGGGACAGGGTCAAAATGAGCAGTTCTTC

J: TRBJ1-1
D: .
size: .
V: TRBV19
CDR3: CASSITANTEAFF
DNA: TGTGCCAGTAGTATTACAGCGAACACTGAAGCTTTCTTT

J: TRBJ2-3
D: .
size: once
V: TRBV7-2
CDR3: CASSLAHGGAGVDTQYF
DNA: TGTGCCAGCAGCTTAGCCCACGGCGGGGCCGGAGTGGATACGCAGTATTTT

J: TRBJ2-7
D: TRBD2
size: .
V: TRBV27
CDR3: CASSGLAGDEQYF
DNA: TGTGCCAGCAGCGGACTAGCGGGCGACGAGCAGTACTTC

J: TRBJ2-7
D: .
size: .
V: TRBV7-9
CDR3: CALGAGYEQYF
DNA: TGTGCCCTTGGAGCGGGCTACGAGCAGTACTTC

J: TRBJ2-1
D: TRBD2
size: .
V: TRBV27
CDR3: CASSFHSSGRSNEQFF
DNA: TGTGCCAGCAGTTTTCATTCCAGCGGGAGAAGTAATGAGCAGTTCTTC

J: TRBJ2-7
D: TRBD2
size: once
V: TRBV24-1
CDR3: CATSDFWGGQYF
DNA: TGTGCCACCAGTGATTTTTGGGGGGGGCAGTACTTC

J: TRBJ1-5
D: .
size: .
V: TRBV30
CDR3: CAWSGGEEQPQHF
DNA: TGTGCCTGGAGTGGCGGGGAGGAACAGCCCCAGCATTTT

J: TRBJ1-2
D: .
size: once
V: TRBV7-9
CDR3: CASSLLAELYGYTF
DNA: TGTGCCAGCAGCTTACTTGCAGAGCTCTATGGCTACACCTTC

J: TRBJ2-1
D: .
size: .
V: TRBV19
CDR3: CASSPTASYNEQFF
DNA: TGTGCCAGTAGTCCGACGGCCTCCTACAATGAGCAGTTCTTC

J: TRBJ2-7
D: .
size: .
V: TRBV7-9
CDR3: CASSSATGLLSYEQYF
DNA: TGTGCCAGCAGCAGTGCGACGGGACTCCTATCCTACGAGCAGTACTTC

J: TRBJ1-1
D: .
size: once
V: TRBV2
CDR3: CASSEARRPEAFF
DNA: TGTGCCAGCAGTGAAGCGCGCCGGCCTGAAGCTTTCTTT

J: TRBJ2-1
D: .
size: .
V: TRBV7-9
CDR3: CASSLSSPGLHEQFF
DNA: TGTGCCAGCAGCCTTAGTAGCCCCGGGTTACATGAGCAGTTCTTC

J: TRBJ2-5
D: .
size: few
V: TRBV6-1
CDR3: CASSGSFMETQYF
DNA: TGTGCCAGCAGCGGGAGTTTTATGGAGACCCAGTACTTC

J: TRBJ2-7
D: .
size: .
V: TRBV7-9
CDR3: CASSFGAEQYF
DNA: TGTGCCAGCAGCTTCGGGGCGGAGCAGTACTTC

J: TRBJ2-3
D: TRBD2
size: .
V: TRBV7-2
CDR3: CASSLLAGVDTQYF
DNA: TGTGCCAGCAGCTTGCTAGCGGGAGTAGATACGCAGTATTTT

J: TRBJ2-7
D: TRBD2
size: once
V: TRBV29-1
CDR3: CSVEIYSGRRGTYEQYF
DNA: TGCAGCGTTGAAATATACAGCGGGAGACGGGGAACCTACGAGCAGTACTTC

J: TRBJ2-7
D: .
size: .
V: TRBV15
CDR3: CATSSPGHTYEQYF
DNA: TGTGCCACCAGCAGCCCGGGACATACCTACGAGCAGTACTTC

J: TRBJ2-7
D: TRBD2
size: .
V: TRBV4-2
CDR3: CASSPVTGTSGYEQYF
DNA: TGTGCCAGCAGCCCAGTAACCGGGACTAGCGGGTACGAGCAGTACTTC

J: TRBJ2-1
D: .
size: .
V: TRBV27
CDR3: CASSFSGLATDEQFF
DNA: TGTGCCAGCAGTTTCTCGGGACTCGCGACGGATGAGCAGTTCTTC

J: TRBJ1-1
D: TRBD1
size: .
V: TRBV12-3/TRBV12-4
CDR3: CASRMDRDLNTEAFF
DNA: TGTGCCAGCAGGATGGACAGGGACTTGAACACTGAAGCTTTCTTT

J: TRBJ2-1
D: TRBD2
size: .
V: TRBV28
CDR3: CASRLPSGAYNEQFF
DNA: TGTGCCAGCAGACTTCCTAGCGGAGCGTACAATGAGCAGTTCTTC

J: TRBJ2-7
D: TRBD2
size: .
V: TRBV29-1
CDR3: CSVEEGTSFVGYEQYF
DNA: TGCAGCGTTGAAGAAGGGACTAGCTTCGTCGGCTACGAGCAGTACTTC

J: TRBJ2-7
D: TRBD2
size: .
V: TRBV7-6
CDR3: CASSLVREGRGEQYF
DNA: TGTGCCAGCAGCTTAGTGCGGGAGGGCCGAGGCGAGCAGTACTTC

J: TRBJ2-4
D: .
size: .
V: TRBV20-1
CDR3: CSARGEIAKNIQYF
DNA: TGCAGTGCTAGAGGGGAGATAGCCAAAAACATTCAGTACTTC

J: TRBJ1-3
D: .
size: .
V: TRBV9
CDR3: CASSPIWASNAGNTIYF
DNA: TGTGCCAGCAGCCCCATCTGGGCTTCCAACGCCGGAAACACCATATATTTT

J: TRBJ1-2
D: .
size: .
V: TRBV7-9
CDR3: CASSPDRSYGYTF
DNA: TGTGCCAGCAGCCCGGACCGCAGCTATGGCTACACCTTC

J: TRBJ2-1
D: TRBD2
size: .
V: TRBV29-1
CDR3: CSGEGSAGASYNEQFF
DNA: TGCAGCGGGGAGGGGTCAGCGGGAGCCTCCTACAATGAGCAGTTCTTC

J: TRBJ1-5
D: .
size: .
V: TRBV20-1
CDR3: CSAKSWVWPTNQPQHF
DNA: TGCAGTGCTAAGAGTTGGGTCTGGCCTACGAATCAGCCCCAGCATTTT

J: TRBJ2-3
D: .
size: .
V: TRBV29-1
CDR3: CSAISASTDTQYF
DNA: TGCAGCGCGATTTCAGCTAGCACAGATACGCAGTATTTT

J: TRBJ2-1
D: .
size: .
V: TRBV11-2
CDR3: CASSLDVPPTLNEQFF
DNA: TGTGCCAGCAGCTTAGACGTGCCACCGACCCTCAATGAGCAGTTCTTC

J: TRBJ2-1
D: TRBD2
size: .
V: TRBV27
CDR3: CASSFPTSGSHNEQFF
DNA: TGTGCCAGCAGTTTCCCCACTAGCGGGAGTCACAATGAGCAGTTCTTC

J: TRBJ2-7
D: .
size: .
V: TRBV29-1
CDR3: CSAILSSYEQYF
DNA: TGCAGCGCTATTCTAAGCTCCTACGAGCAGTACTTC

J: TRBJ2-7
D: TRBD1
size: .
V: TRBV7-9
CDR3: CASSTGTEMYEQYF
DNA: TGTGCCAGCAGCACCGGGACAGAGATGTACGAGCAGTACTTC

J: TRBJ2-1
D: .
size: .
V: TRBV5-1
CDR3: CASSLADSNEQFF
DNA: TGCGCCAGCAGCTTGGCGGACAGCAATGAGCAGTTCTTC

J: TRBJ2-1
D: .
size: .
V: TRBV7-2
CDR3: CASSYIFQGSYNEQFF
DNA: TGTGCCAGCAGCTACATCTTCCAGGGGTCCTACAATGAGCAGTTCTTC

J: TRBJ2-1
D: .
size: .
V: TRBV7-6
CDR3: CASSSAFNEQFF
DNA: TGTGCCAGCAGCTCGGCTTTCAATGAGCAGTTCTTC

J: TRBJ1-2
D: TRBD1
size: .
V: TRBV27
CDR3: CASSPALWDRVYFDYGYTF
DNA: TGTGCCAGCAGTCCGGCCTTGTGGGACAGGGTCTATTTCGACTATGGCTACACCTTC

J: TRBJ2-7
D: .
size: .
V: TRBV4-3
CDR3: CASSQSGTNNYEQYF
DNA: TGCGCCAGCAGCCAAAGCGGGACAAATAACTACGAGCAGTACTTC

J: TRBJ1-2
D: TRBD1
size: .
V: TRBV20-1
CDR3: CSAWTGGDGYTF
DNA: TGCAGTGCTTGGACAGGGGGCGATGGCTACACCTTC

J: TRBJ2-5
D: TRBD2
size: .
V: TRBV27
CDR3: CASMASGSWGETQYF
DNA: TGTGCCAGCATGGCTAGCGGGAGTTGGGGGGAGACCCAGTACTTC

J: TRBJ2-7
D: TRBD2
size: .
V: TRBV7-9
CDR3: CASTPGGSEQYF
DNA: TGTGCCAGCACCCCGGGGGGAAGCGAGCAGTACTTC

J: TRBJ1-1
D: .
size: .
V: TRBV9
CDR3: CASSVGHRRAFF
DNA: TGTGCCAGCAGCGTAGGGCACAGGAGAGCTTTCTTT

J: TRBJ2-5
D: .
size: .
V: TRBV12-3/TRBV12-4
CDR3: CASSTGEETQYF
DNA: TGTGCCAGCAGTACAGGTGAAGAGACCCAGTACTTC

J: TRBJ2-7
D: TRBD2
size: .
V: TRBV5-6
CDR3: CASSFSLRESEQYF
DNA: TGTGCCAGCAGCTTCTCTCTGCGGGAGAGTGAGCAGTACTTC

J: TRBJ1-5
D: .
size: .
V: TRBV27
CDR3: CASSGMGGYSNQPQHF
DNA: TGTGCCAGCTCAGGGATGGGGGGGTATAGCAATCAGCCCCAGCATTTT

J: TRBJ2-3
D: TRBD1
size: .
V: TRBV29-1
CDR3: CSGRRQGGTDTQYF
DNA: TGCAGCGGGCGCCGACAGGGCGGCACAGATACGCAGTATTTT

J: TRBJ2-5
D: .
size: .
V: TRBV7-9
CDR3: CASRLSEETQYF
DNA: TGTGCCAGCAGGCTGAGTGAAGAGACCCAGTACTTC

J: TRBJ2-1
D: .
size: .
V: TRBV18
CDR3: CASSQGIEQFF
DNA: TGTGCCAGCTCACAGGGGATTGAGCAGTTCTTC

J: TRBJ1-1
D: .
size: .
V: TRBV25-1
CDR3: CASSESGVWTEAFF
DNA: TGTGCCAGCAGTGAATCAGGGGTGTGGACTGAAGCTTTCTTT

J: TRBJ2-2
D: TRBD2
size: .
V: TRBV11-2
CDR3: CASSPGEGSTGELFF
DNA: TGTGCCAGCAGCCCTGGGGAGGGTAGCACCGGGGAGCTGTTTTTT

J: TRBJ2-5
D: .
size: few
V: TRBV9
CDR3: CASSVGQGGETQYF
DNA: TGTGCCAGCAGCGTAGGCCAGGGGGGAGAGACCCAGTACTTC

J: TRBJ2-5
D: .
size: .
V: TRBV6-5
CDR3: CASRPTGGLQETQYF
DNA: TGTGCCAGCAGGCCTACAGGGGGACTACAAGAGACCCAGTACTTC